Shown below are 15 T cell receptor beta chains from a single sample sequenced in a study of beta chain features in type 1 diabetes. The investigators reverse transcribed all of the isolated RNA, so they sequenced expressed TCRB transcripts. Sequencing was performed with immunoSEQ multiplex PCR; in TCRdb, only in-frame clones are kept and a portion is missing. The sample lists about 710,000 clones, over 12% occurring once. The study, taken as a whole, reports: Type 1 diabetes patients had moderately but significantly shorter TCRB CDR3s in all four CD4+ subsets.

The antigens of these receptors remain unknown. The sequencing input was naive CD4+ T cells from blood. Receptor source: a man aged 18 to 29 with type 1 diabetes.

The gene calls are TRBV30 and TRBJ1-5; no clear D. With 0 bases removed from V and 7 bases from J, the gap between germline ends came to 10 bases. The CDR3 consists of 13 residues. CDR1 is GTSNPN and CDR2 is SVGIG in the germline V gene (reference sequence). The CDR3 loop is CAWSVTDFQPQHF. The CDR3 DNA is TGTGCCTGGAGTGTCACAGATTTCCAGCCCCAGCATTTT.

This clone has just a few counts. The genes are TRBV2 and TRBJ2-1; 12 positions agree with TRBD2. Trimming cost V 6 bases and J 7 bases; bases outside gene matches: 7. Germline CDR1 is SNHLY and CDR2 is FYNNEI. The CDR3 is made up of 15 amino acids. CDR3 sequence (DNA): TGTGCCAGCAGCCGGACTAGCGGGATTCTAAATGAGCAGTTCTTC. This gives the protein CASSRTSGILNEQFF.

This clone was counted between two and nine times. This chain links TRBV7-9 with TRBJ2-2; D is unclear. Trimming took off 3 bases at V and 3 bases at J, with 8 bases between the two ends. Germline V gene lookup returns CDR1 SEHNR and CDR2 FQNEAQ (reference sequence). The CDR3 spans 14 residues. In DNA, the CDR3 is TGTGCCAGCAGCTTGTTTCTCGACACCGGGGAGCTGTTTTTT. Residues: CASSLFLDTGELFF. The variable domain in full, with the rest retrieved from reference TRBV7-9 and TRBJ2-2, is DTGVSQNPRHKITKRGQNVTFRCDPISEHNRLYWYRQTLGQGPEFLTYFQNEAQLEKSRLLSDRFSAERPKGSFSTLEIQRTEQGDSAMYLCASSLFLDTGELFFGEGSRLTVL.

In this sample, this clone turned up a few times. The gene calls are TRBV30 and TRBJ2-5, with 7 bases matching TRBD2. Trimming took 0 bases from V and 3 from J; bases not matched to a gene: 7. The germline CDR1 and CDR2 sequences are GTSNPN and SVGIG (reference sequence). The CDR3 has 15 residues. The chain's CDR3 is CAWSVLLAAEETQYF. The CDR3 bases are TGTGCCTGGAGTGTTCTCCTAGCGGCTGAAGAGACCCAGTACTTC.

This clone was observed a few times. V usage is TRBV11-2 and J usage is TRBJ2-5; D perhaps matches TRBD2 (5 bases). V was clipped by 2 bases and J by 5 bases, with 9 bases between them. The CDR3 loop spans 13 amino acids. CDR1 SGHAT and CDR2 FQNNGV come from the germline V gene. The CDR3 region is CASSLSGPETQYF. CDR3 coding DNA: TGTGCCAGCAGCTTAAGCGGCCCCGAGACCCAGTACTTC.

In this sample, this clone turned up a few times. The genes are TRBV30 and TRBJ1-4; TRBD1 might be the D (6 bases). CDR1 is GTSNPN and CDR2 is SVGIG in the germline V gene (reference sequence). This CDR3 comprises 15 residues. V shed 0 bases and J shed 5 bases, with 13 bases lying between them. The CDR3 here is CAWSVGAGVNEKLFF. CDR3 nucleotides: TGTGCCTGGAGTGTAGGCGCAGGGGTGAATGAAAAACTGTTTTTT.

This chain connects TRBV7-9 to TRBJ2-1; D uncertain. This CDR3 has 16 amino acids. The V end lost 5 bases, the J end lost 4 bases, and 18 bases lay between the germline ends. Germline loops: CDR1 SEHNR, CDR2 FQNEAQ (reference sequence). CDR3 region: CASSRLPVAAYNEQFF. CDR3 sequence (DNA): TGTGCCAGCAGCCGGCTTCCAGTAGCAGCGTACAATGAGCAGTTCTTC.

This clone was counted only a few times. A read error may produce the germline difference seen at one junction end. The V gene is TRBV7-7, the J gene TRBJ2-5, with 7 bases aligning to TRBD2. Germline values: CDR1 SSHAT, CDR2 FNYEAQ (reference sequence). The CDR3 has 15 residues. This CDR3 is CASSLGAGKRETQYF. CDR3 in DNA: TGTGCTAGCAGCTTAGGAGCGGGGAAAAGGGAGACCCAGTACTTC. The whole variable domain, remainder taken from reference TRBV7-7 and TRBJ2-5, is GAGVSQSPRYKVTKRGQDVTLRCDPISSHATLYWYQQALGQGPEFLTYFNYEAQPDKSGLPSDRFSAERPEGSISTLTIQRTEQRDSAMYRCASSLGAGKRETQYFGPGTRLLVL.

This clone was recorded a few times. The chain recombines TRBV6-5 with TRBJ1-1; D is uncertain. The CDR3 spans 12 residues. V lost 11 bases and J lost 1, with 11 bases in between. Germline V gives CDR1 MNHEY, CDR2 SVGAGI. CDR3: CAAWTENTEAFF. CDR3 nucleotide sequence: TGTGCCGCTTGGACGGAGAACACTGAAGCTTTCTTT.

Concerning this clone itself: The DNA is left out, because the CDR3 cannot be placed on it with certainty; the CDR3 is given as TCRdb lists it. The CDR3 spells CASIEQGVVKNCFF. V gene TRBV23-1 combines with J gene TRBJ1-4. TRBV23-1 is an ORF for which the function is uncertain. From its first to its last residue, the CDR3 has 14 amino acids.

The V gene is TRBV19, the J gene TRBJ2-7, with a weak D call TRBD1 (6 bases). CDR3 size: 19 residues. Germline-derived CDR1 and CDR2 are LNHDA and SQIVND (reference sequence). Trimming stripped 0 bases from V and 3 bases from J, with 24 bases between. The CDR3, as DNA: TGTGCCAGTAGTATAGATCTGCCTCAGGGTCCGACAGGATACTACGAGCAGTACTTC. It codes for CASSIDLPQGPTGYYEQYF.

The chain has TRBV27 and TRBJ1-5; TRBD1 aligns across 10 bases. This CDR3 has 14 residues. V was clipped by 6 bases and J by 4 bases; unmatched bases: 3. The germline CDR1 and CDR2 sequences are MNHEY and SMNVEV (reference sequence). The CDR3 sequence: CASRRTGGNQPQHF. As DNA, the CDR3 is TGTGCCAGCAGACGGACAGGGGGGAATCAGCCCCAGCATTTT.

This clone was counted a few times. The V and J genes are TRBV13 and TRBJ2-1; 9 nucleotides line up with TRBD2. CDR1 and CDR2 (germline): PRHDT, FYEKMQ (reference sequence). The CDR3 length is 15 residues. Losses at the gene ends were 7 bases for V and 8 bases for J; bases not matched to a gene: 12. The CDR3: CASNSRISGSHEQFF. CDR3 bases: TGTGCCAGCAACTCCCGGATTAGCGGGAGCCATGAGCAGTTCTTC.

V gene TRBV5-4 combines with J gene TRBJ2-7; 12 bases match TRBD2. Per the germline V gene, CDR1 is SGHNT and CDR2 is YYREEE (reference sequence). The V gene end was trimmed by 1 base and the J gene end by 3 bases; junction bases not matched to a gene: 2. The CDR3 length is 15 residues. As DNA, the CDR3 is TGTGCCAGCAGCTTGAAACTAGCGGGGGGCTACGAGCAGTACTTC. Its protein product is CASSLKLAGGYEQYF.

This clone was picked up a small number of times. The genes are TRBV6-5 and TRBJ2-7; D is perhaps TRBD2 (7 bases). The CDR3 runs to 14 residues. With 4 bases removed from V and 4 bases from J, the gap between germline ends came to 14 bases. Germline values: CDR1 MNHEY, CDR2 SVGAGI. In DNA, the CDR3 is TGTGCCAGCAGTTTGGGGGGGCTCAAGTACGAGCAGTACTTC. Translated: CASSLGGLKYEQYF.